These 24 T cell receptor beta chains came from one sample sequenced in a study of T-cell reconstitution after alpha-beta-depleted transplantation in children. Construction of the TCRbeta library involved unique molecular identifiers. TCRdb used MiXCR to reprocess the PCR reads, holding one entry per CDR3 protein. This sample has some 340,000 distinct CDR3 sequences, with 10% found just once. The sample in question was PBMCs from the stem cell graft donor, obtained from the stem cell graft. The receptors here all came from a human donor who donated a stem cell graft to a child with acute lymphoblastic leukemia.

This chain uses TRBV7-2 with TRBJ2-2, with 8 bases identical to TRBD2. This CDR3 has 17 residues. Trimming at V came to 1 base and at J to 4 bases, leaving 8 bases not matched to a gene. From germline, CDR1 is SGHTA and CDR2 FQGNSA. This CDR3 reads CASSLVSGRAGTGELFF. In DNA, the CDR3 is TGTGCCAGCAGCTTAGTATCCGGGAGGGCCGGCACCGGGGAGCTGTTTTTT.

This clonotype turned up a few times. The V gene is TRBV20-1, the J gene TRBJ2-1; 9 positions agree with TRBD2. CDR1 DFQATT and CDR2 SNEGSKA come from the germline V gene (reference sequence). The J segment lost 3 bases and the V segment lost 6 bases, leaving 6 bases of the junction unmatched. The CDR3 has 14 residues. The CDR3 sequence: CSAYSGSFYNEQFF. CDR3 nucleotides: TGCAGTGCCTATAGCGGGAGTTTCTACAATGAGCAGTTCTTC.

The chain uses TRBV4-1 and TRBJ2-7, with TRBD1 matching 7 bases. CDR1 MGHRA and CDR2 YSYEKL come from the germline V gene. The CDR3 covers 14 residues. The V segment lost 0 bases and the J segment 6 bases; nucleotides outside the gene matches: 5. The CDR3 DNA follows: TGCGCCAGCAGCCAAGATCCCGACAGGGCCGAGCAGTACTTC. Protein: CASSQDPDRAEQYF.

This clonotype came up many times. The genes are TRBV21-1 and TRBJ2-1; the table calls TRBD2, which could not be checked here. TRBV21-1 is deemed a pseudogene. CDR3 length: 15 amino acids. CDR3 nucleotides: TGTGCCAGCAGCAAAGGGGGACGGCGGGTGGATGAGCAGTTCTTC. It yields the protein CASSKGGRRVDEQFF.

In its sample, this clonotype was seen many times. The chain uses TRBV12-3 or TRBV12-4 and TRBJ2-2, with TRBD2 matching 8 bases. The length of the CDR3 is 16 residues. V was clipped by 6 bases and J by 2 bases; unmatched bases: 8. CDR3 protein: CASSRLAGLNTGELFF. The CDR3, as DNA: TGTGCCAGCAGCCGTTTAGCGGGATTAAACACCGGGGAGCTGTTTTTT.

This clonotype was counted between two and nine times. The rearrangement joins TRBV7-2 to TRBJ1-6, with 7 bases matching TRBD1. V was clipped by 4 bases and J by 5 bases; unmatched bases: 2. CDR1 and CDR2 from the germline V gene are SGHTA and FQGNSA. The CDR3 spans 14 residues. The CDR3 is CASSSGQDNSPLHF. The CDR3 region has the DNA TGTGCCAGCAGCTCTGGACAGGATAATTCACCCCTCCACTTT.

This clonotype came up many times. This chain uses TRBV9 with TRBJ1-2; D remains ambiguous. Germline CDR1 is SGDLS and CDR2 is YYNGEE. This CDR3 has 14 amino acids. V lost 4 bases, J lost 6 bases, and 16 bases lay in between. CDR3 protein: CASSLLGASNGYTF. The CDR3 coding sequence is TGTGCCAGCAGCCTACTGGGCGCCTCAAATGGCTACACCTTC. The whole variable domain, filled in from reference TRBV9 and TRBJ1-2, reads DSGVTQTPKHLITATGQRVTLRCSPRSGDLSVYWYQQSLDQGLQFLIQYYNGEERAKGNILERFSAQQFPDLHSELNLSSLELGDSALYFCASSLLGASNGYTFGSGTRLTVV.

This sequence joins TRBV9 and TRBJ2-2; D is possibly TRBD2 (6 bases). Trimming pared 3 bases from V and 7 bases from J, leaving 13 bases between. The CDR3 is 14 residues long. Germline CDR1 and CDR2: SGDLS and YYNGEE. This chain's CDR3 is CASSAQSGYGELFF. CDR3 bases: TGTGCCAGCAGCGCACAGAGCGGGTACGGGGAGCTGTTTTTT.

This clonotype has at least ten counts. The chain has TRBV15 and TRBJ2-1, with 9 bases aligning to TRBD2. Per germline, CDR1 LNHNV and CDR2 YYDKDF (reference sequence). The CDR3 contains 14 residues. With V trimmed by 9 bases and J by 2 bases, 5 bases remained unmatched. This CDR3 reads CATKREETYNEQFF. The DNA of the CDR3 is TGTGCCACTAAGCGGGAGGAGACCTACAATGAGCAGTTCTTC.

This clonotype occurred a few times. The chain couples TRBV7-2 to TRBJ1-5; possibly TRBD1 for D (6 bases). V was pared by 1 base and J by 3 bases, with 13 bases between. The CDR3 runs 16 residues. Germline CDR1 is SGHTA and CDR2 is FQGNSA. The CDR3 reads CASSLVAGTSNQPQHF. The DNA for the CDR3 is TGTGCCAGCAGCTTAGTGGCAGGGACATCCAATCAGCCCCAGCATTTT.

This clonotype was seen a handful of times. The V and J genes are TRBV5-1 and TRBJ2-7, with 8 positions matching TRBD1. Germline V gene lookup returns CDR1 SGHRS and CDR2 YFSETQ. V was clipped by 7 bases and J by 4 bases; unmatched bases: 10. The CDR3 contains 14 residues. CDR3 in DNA: TGCGCCAGCCGGCTCGGGACAGGATTATACGAGCAGTACTTC. Its protein is CASRLGTGLYEQYF.

This clonotype has only a few counts. This sequence joins TRBV7-2 and TRBJ2-7; 8 bases agree with TRBD2. CDR3 length: 14 amino acids. Germline V gives CDR1 SGHTA, CDR2 FQGNSA. The V segment lost 2 bases and the J segment 3 bases; nucleotides outside the gene matches: 3. Here the CDR3 reads CASSLSGSVYEQYF. In nucleotides, the CDR3 is TGTGCCAGCAGCTTAAGCGGGAGCGTCTACGAGCAGTACTTC.

About this clonotype: Being one base from a much bigger clone, this may be a read error. The chain carries TRBV7-2 and TRBJ2-1; possibly TRBD2 for D (5 bases). The V gene lost 2 bases and the J gene lost 5 bases, with 7 bases spanning the gap. Per the germline V gene, CDR1 is SGHTA and CDR2 is FQGNSA. The length of the CDR3 is 13 residues. The CDR3 sequence is CASSLWRNNEQFF. CDR3 coding DNA: TGTGCCAGCAGCTTATGGAGGAACAATGAGCAGTTCTTC.

This clonotype was counted only a few times. This sequence joins TRBV20-1 and TRBJ2-3; TRBD2 aligns across 7 bases. This CDR3 is built from 15 residues. Germline V gene data show CDR1 as DFQATT and CDR2 as SNEGSKA (reference sequence). The trim removed 3 bases at V and 0 bases at J, leaving 6 bases unmatched. CDR3 amino acids: CSASPPSGSTDTQYF. The CDR3 coding sequence is TGCAGTGCTAGTCCCCCTAGCGGAAGCACAGATACGCAGTATTTT.

This clonotype was observed a few times. The V and J genes are TRBV4-1 and TRBJ2-1; 12 bases are shared with TRBD2. CDR1 is MGHRA and CDR2 is YSYEKL in the germline V gene. V lost 4 bases, J lost 7 bases, and 17 bases stayed unmatched. This CDR3 is 19 amino acids long. Here the CDR3 reads CASSLRGMTSGSMRNEQFF. CDR3 nucleotides: TGCGCCAGCAGCCTAAGGGGGATGACTAGCGGGAGTATGAGGAATGAGCAGTTCTTC.

This clonotype came up many times. The chain has TRBV7-9 and TRBJ2-7; weak D call: TRBD2 (5 bases). Looked up from germline, CDR1 is SEHNR and CDR2 is FQNEAQ (reference sequence). This CDR3 spans 11 amino acids. Trimming shortened V by 5 bases and J by 7 bases, and 9 bases separated the two germline ends. The CDR3 bases are TGTGCCAGCAGCCCATGGACTGAGCAGTACTTC. Residues: CASSPWTEQYF.

V usage is TRBV19 and J usage is TRBJ2-5; TRBD1 is a possible D gene (5 bases). The germline V and J ends were trimmed by 5 bases and 2 bases, with 6 bases remaining between them. This CDR3 contains 12 residues. Per the germline V gene, CDR1 is LNHDA and CDR2 is SQIVND (reference sequence). The CDR3 DNA follows: TGTGCCAGTAGTGCAGGGCAAGAGACCCAGTACTTC. Translation: CASSAGQETQYF.

A single count supports this clonotype. V usage is TRBV9 and J usage is TRBJ2-3, with 9 bases matching TRBD2. V lost 0 bases to trimming and J lost 3 bases; unmatched junction nucleotides: 5. CDR1 is SGDLS, CDR2 YYNGEE, per germline. The CDR3 has 16 residues. The CDR3 DNA follows: TGTGCCAGCAGCGTAGTGGCGGGAGGGCCGACAGATACGCAGTATTTT. This gives the protein CASSVVAGGPTDTQYF.

This clonotype showed up just a few times. The V call is TRBV28, the J call TRBJ1-2; weak D call: TRBD1 (5 bases). Germline V gene sequence: CDR1 MDHEN, CDR2 SYDVKM. This CDR3 is 14 amino acids long. Trimming left V 4 bases short and J 2 bases short, with 11 bases between. The DNA of the CDR3 is TGTGCCAGCAGTTCCGTCTGGGGGAACTATGGCTACACCTTC. Amino acid sequence: CASSSVWGNYGYTF.

This clonotype was picked up a small number of times. This chain links TRBV4-3 with TRBJ2-7, with D perhaps TRBD1 (5 bases). The CDR3 is 13 amino acids. V gave up 4 bases and J gave up 3 bases, with 10 bases separating them. Germline V gives CDR1 LGHNA, CDR2 YSLEER. CDR3 amino acids: CASSPDRYYEQYF. The DNA of the CDR3 is TGCGCCAGCAGCCCCGACAGATACTACGAGCAGTACTTC.

This clonotype showed up just a few times. The rearrangement links TRBV5-6 to TRBJ2-1; 8 bases map to TRBD2. V was clipped by 3 bases and J by 7 bases; unmatched bases: 12. Looked up from germline, CDR1 is SGHDT and CDR2 is YYEEEE. This CDR3 spans 16 amino acids. The CDR3 is CASSSSGSISWNEQFF. DNA of the CDR3: TGTGCCAGCAGCTCCAGCGGGAGTATATCGTGGAATGAGCAGTTCTTC. The full variable domain, rest sourced from reference TRBV5-6 and TRBJ2-1, is DAGVTQSPTHLIKTRGQQVTLRCSPKSGHDTVSWYQQALGQGPQFIFQYYEEEERQRGNFPDRFSGHQFPNYSSELNVNALLLGDSALYLCASSSSGSISWNEQFFGPGTRLTVL.

J is TRBJ2-3 and V is TRBV12-3 or TRBV12-4; the match to TRBD2 covers 9 bases. This CDR3 spans 16 amino acids. With 2 bases clipped from V and 6 bases from J, the junction kept 9 bases outside the gene matches. The CDR3 coding sequence is TGTGCCAGCAGTTTAATTCTAAGCGGGAGGACTGATACGCAGTATTTT. This translates into CASSLILSGRTDTQYF.

The chain uses TRBV6-1 and TRBJ1-1; no reliable D call. The CDR3 consists of 14 residues. Germline V gives CDR1 MNHNS, CDR2 SASEGT. V was pared by 3 bases and J by 1 base, with 9 bases between. The CDR3, as DNA: TGTGCCAGCAGTGATCTAGCGGCGAACACTGAAGCTTTCTTT. It translates to CASSDLAANTEAFF.

The chain carries TRBV19 and TRBJ2-1, with 10 bases that match TRBD2. The germline CDR1 and CDR2 sequences are LNHDA and SQIVND (reference sequence). The CDR3 consists of 15 residues. The ends lost 3 bases at V and 7 bases at J; junction bases unmatched: 6. The CDR3 sequence is CASSIQREGRNEQFF. The CDR3 nucleotides are TGTGCCAGTAGTATCCAGCGGGAGGGCCGAAATGAGCAGTTCTTC.